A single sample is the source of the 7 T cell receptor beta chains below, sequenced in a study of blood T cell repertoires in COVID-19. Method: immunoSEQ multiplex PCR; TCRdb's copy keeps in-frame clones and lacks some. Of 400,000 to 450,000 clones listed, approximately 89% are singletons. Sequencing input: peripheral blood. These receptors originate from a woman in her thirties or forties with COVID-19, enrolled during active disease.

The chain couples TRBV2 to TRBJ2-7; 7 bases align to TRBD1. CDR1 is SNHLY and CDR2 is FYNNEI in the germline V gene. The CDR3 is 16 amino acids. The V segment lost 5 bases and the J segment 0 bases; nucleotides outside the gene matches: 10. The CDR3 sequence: CASSRRFGTVSYEQYF. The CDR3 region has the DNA TGTGCCAGCAGTCGCAGATTCGGGACAGTCTCCTACGAGCAGTACTTC.

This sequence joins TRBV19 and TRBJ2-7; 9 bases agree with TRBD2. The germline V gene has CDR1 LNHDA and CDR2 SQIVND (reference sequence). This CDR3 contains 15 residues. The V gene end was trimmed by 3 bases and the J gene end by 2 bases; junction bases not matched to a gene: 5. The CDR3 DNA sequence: TGTGCCAGTAGTATCGTAGCGGGAGCTACCTACGAGCAGTACTTC. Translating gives CASSIVAGATYEQYF. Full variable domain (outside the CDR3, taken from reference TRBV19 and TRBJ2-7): DGGITQSPKYLFRKEGQNVTLSCEQNLNHDAMYWYRQDPGQGLRLIYYSQIVNDFQKGDIAEGYSVSREKKESFPLTVTSAQKNPTAFYLCASSIVAGATYEQYFGPGTRLTVT.

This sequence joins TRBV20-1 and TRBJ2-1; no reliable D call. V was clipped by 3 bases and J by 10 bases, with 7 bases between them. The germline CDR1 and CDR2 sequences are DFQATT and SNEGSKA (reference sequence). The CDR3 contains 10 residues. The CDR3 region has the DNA TGCAGTGCTAGGTTAATCGAGCAGTTCTTC. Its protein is CSARLIEQFF.

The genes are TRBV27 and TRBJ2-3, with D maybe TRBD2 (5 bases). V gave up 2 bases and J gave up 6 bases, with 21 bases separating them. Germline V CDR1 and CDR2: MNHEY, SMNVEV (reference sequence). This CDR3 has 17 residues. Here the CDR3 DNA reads TGTGCCAGCAGTTTAATCCAACCGAGGACTTATATTGATACGCAGTATTTT. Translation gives CASSLIQPRTYIDTQYF.

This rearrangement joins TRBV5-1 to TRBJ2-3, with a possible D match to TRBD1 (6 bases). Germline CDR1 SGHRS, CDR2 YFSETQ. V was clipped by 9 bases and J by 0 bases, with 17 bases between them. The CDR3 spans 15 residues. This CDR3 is CATRPGHPSTDTQYF. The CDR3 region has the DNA TGCGCCACCCGACCGGGACACCCAAGCACAGATACGCAGTATTTT.

CDR3 sequence reads: CASSSAPPNYEQYF. CDR3 nucleotide sequence: TGTGCCAGCAGCTCCGCGCCGCCTAACTACGAGCAGTACTTC. This chain links TRBV7-9 with TRBJ2-7; D call uncertain. Germline lookup yields CDR1 SEHNR and CDR2 FQNEAQ (reference sequence). The V gene lost 4 bases and the J gene lost 3 bases, with 13 bases spanning the gap. This CDR3 is 14 amino acids long.

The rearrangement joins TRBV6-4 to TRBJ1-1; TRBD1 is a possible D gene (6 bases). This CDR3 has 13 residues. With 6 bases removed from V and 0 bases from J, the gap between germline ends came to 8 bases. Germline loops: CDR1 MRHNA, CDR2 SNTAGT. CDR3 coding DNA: TGTGCCAGCAGGGGGACACTGAACACTGAAGCTTTCTTT. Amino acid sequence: CASRGTLNTEAFF.